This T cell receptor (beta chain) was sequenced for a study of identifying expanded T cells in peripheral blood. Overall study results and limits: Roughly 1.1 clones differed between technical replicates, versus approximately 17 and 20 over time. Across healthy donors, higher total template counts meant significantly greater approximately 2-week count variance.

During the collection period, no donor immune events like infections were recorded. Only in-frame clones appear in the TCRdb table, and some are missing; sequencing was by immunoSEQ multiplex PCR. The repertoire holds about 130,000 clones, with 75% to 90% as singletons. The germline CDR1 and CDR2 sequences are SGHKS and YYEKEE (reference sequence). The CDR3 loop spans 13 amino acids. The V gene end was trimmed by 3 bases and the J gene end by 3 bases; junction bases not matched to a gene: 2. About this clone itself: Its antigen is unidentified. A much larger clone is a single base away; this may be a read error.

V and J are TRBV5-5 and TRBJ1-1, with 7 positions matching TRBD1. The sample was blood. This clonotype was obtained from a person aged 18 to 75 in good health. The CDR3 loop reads CASSSQGDTEAFF. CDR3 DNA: TGTGCCAGCAGCTCCCAGGGGGACACTGAAGCTTTCTTT.